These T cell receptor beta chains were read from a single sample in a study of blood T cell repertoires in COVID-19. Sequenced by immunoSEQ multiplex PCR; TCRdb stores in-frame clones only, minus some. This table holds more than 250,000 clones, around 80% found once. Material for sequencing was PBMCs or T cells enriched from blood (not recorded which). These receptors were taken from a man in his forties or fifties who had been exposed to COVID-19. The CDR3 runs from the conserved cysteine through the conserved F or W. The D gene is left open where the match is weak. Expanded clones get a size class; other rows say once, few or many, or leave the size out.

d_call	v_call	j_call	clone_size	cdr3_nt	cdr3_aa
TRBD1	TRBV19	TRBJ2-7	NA	TGTGCCAGTAGTATCGACAGGGGAGTGCAGTACTTC	CASSIDRGVQYF
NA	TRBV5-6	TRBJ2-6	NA	TGTGCCAGCAGCTTGGGGAGCTCTGGGGCCAACGTCCTGACTTTC	CASSLGSSGANVLTF
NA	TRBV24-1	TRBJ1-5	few	TGTGCCACCAGGAGAGCAGGGCAGCCCCAGCATTTT	CATRRAGQPQHF
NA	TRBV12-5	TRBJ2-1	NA	TGTGCTAGTGGTTTGTACGCCGGAGGGAGCTCCTACAATGAGCAGTTCTTC	CASGLYAGGSSYNEQFF
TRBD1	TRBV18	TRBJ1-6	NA	TGTGCCAGCTCACCGGGACAGGGGAATAATTCACCCCTCCACTTT	CASSPGQGNNSPLHF
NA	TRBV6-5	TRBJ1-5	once	TGTGCCAGCAGGGCGGGACCCCATAGCAATCAGCCCCAGCATTTT	CASRAGPHSNQPQHF
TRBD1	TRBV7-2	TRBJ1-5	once	TGTGCCAGCAGGCCTGGGACAGGGTGGCAGCCCCAGCATTTT	CASRPGTGWQPQHF
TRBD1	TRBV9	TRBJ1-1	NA	TGTGCCAGCAGCGTAGCCGCCGGGACAGTGACGAACACTGAAGCTTTCTTT	CASSVAAGTVTNTEAFF
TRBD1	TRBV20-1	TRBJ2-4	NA	TGCAGTGCTAGTCTTGGGACAGGGGGCTTGGGAAACATTCAGTACTTC	CSASLGTGGLGNIQYF
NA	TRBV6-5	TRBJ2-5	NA	TGTGCCACCAGACTTTATGAGACCCAGTACTTC	CATRLYETQYF
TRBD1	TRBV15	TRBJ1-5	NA	TGTGCCACCAGCAGGGGGGACAGGGCCGAACAGCCCCAGCATTTT	CATSRGDRAEQPQHF
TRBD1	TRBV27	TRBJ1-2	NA	TGTGCCAGCAGTACACAGGGGGGGTATGGCTACACCTTC	CASSTQGGYGYTF
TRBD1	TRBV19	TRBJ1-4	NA	TGTGCCACCAGGGACGGACAGGGAGGTGAAAAACTGTTTTTT	CATRDGQGGEKLFF
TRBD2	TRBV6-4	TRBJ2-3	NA	TGTGCCAGCAGTGCAATTACAGCGGGAGAATCTAGCACAGATACGCAGTATTTT	CASSAITAGESSTDTQYF
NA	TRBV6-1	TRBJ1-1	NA	TGTGCCAGCAGTGAATCCCCCCGGACAGAAGCTTTCTTT	CASSESPRTEAFF
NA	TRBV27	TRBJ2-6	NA	TGTGCCAGCAGGCCCAAGGGGTCTGGATCTGGGGCCAACGTCCTGACTTTC	CASRPKGSGSGANVLTF
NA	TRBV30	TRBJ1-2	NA	TGTGCCTGGAGTGACGCAGGGACTTACTATGGCTACACCTTC	CAWSDAGTYYGYTF
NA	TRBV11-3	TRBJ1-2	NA	TGTGCCAGCAGCCCGACGGACGGCGGGGGCTACACCTTC	CASSPTDGGGYTF
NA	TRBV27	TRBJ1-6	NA	TGTGCCAGCAGTTTATCCTCGGGGGGCTCCTATAATTCACCCCTCCACTTT	CASSLSSGGSYNSPLHF
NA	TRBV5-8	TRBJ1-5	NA	TGTGCTTCTCGGGATCTTTCGCAGCCCCAGCATTTT	CASRDLSQPQHF
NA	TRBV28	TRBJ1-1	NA	TGTGCCAGCAGTGAGGGCCGGAAAGCTTTCTTT	CASSEGRKAFF
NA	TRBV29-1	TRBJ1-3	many	TGCAGCGTGAGTTTTACCGGAAACACCATATATTTT	CSVSFTGNTIYF
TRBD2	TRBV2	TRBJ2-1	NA	TGTGCCAGCAAAACGGGACTAGCGGGAGTTTCTGAGCAGTTCTTC	CASKTGLAGVSEQFF
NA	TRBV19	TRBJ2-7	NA	TGTGCCAGTAACCGAAGGGTAGGGAGCTACGAGCAGTACTTC	CASNRRVGSYEQYF